This T cell receptor (beta chain) was identified during a study of cytomegalovirus exposure and HLA in healthy donors. Germline assignment: CDR1 SGHTA and CDR2 FQGTGA. This CDR3 spans 14 amino acids. With 2 bases clipped from V and 10 bases from J, the junction kept 3 bases outside the gene matches. PCR was performed using 60 Vbeta and 13 Jbeta primers. The table came from immunoSEQ multiplex PCR; TCRdb's copy has only in-frame clones and leaves some out. The table records some 170,000 clones, roughly 79% of them present only once. This TCR derives from a woman between 35 and 50 years old in good health and CMV-seronegative. The chain recombines TRBV7-3 with TRBJ2-1; 12 bases agree with TRBD2. The material sequenced was PBMCs. In DNA, the CDR3 is TGTGCCAGCAGCTTAGTACTAGCGGGAGGAGAGCAGTTCTTC. Protein sequence: CASSLVLAGGEQFF.